The next 14 T cell receptor beta chains were all read from a single sample in a study of OX40 agonist ivuxolimab in advanced cancers. Profiling relied on immunoSEQ multiplex PCR, and the TCRdb table lists in-frame clones only, not all of them. The data hold tens of thousands of clones, with around 81% observed a single time. The sequences come from CD4+ or CD8+ T cells sorted from blood, collected in a trial of the OX40 agonist ivuxolimab. Receptors originate from an adult with an advanced solid tumor such as melanoma, head and neck, liver or kidney cancer.

The rearrangement uses TRBV4-3 and TRBJ2-1, with 9 bases that match TRBD2. Germline CDR1 reads LGHNA; CDR2 reads YSLEER. This CDR3 has 17 amino acids. The V and J ends lost 0 bases and 7 bases, in that order; junction bases with no gene match: 10. CDR3 nucleotide sequence: TGCGCCAGCAGCCAAGATCGGGCGCGGGAGGGCCAGAATGAGCAGTTCTTC. The encoded protein is CASSQDRAREGQNEQFF.

The rearrangement links TRBV28 to TRBJ1-3; D is possibly TRBD1 (5 bases). With 6 bases removed from V and 7 bases from J, the gap between germline ends came to 16 bases. From germline, CDR1 is MDHEN and CDR2 SYDVKM. The CDR3 loop spans 14 amino acids. DNA of the CDR3: TGTGCCAGCAGCGGGACGTCTGGGGGGAACACCATATATTTT. Its translation: CASSGTSGGNTIYF.

V usage is TRBV29-1 and J usage is TRBJ1-2; D is perhaps TRBD1 (6 bases). Germline V gives CDR1 SQVTM, CDR2 ANQGSEA. The CDR3 runs 15 residues. V was shortened by 5 bases and J by 4 bases, with 20 bases between the two germline ends. CDR3 in amino acids: CSVYSSGGVIYGYTF. CDR3 DNA sequence: TGCAGCGTTTACTCGTCGGGGGGCGTAATCTATGGCTACACCTTC.

As to this clone: The CDR3 does not close with the conserved phenylalanine or tryptophan, likely indicating a read error. The gene calls are TRBV18 and TRBJ1-1; TRBD1 matches at 7 bases. Germline values: CDR1 KGHSH, CDR2 LQKENI. V was clipped by 3 bases and J by 4 bases; unmatched bases: 8. The CDR3 loop spans 15 amino acids. The CDR3 protein is CASSPGGQAFTEAFL. CDR3 nucleotide sequence: TGTGCCAGCTCACCGGGCGGACAGGCTTTCACTGAAGCTTTCCTT.

This clone was observed once. The J gene is TRBJ2-5, the V gene TRBV5-4, with 7 bases lining up with TRBD2. V was pared by 2 bases and J by 2 bases, with 15 bases of the junction left unmatched. The CDR3 is 18 amino acids. CDR1 and CDR2 (germline): SGHNT, YYREEE (reference sequence). CDR3 protein: CASSLGEGGGVDQETQYF. CDR3 sequence (DNA): TGTGCCAGCAGCTTAGGGGAGGGTGGAGGGGTGGATCAAGAGACCCAGTACTTC. Supplemented by reference TRBV5-4 and TRBJ2-5, the full variable domain reads ETGVTQSPTHLIKTRGQQVTLRCSSQSGHNTVSWYQQALGQGPQFIFQYYREEENGRGNFPPRFSGLQFPNYSSELNVNALELDDSALYLCASSLGEGGGVDQETQYFGPGTRLLVL.

Concerning this clone: Other nucleotide sequences in the sample specify the same CDR3. V usage is TRBV4-3 and J usage is TRBJ2-1, with a weak D call TRBD1 (6 bases). Germline V gene data show CDR1 as LGHNA and CDR2 as YSLEER. The CDR3 spans 14 residues. V was clipped by 0 bases and J by 4 bases, with 7 bases between them. The CDR3 spells CASSQEQGYNEQFF. The CDR3, as DNA: TGCGCCAGCAGCCAAGAACAGGGATACAATGAGCAGTTCTTC.

The chain joins TRBV4-2 to TRBJ2-6; 9 bases fit TRBD1. CDR1 is LGHNA, CDR2 YNFKEQ, per germline. Trimming cost V 0 bases and J 2 bases; bases outside gene matches: 2. The CDR3 sequence is 17 residues long. This chain's CDR3 is CASSQEGTGTGANVLTF. The CDR3 DNA reads as TGTGCCAGCAGCCAAGAGGGGACAGGGACTGGGGCCAACGTCCTGACTTTC.

The genes are TRBV27 and TRBJ1-6, with TRBD1 identical over 7 bases. V dropped 4 bases and J dropped 9; count of bases not matched to a gene: 3. The length of the CDR3 is 13 residues. Germline V lookup: CDR1 MNHEY, CDR2 SMNVEV (reference sequence). The CDR3 protein is CASSWDSGSPLHF. CDR3 DNA: TGTGCCAGCAGTTGGGACAGTGGTTCACCCCTCCACTTT.

This chain joins TRBV11-2 and TRBJ2-1; 9 bases agree with TRBD1. From germline, CDR1 is SGHAT and CDR2 FQNNGV. This CDR3 is 15 amino acids long. The junction had 5 bases not matched to a gene; V was cut back by 3 bases and J by 5 bases. The CDR3 region has the DNA TGTGCCAGCAGCTTGGGACAGGGAGGGGACAATGAGCAGTTCTTC. It is translated as CASSLGQGGDNEQFF.

In this sample, this clone turned up once. The V and J genes are TRBV19 and TRBJ2-5, with TRBD1 identical over 7 bases. The CDR3 spans 15 residues. The junction had 2 bases not matched to a gene; V was cut back by 1 base and J by 0 bases. In germline, CDR1 is LNHDA, CDR2 SQIVND (reference sequence). CDR3 protein: CASSIVGTDQETQYF. The CDR3 region has the DNA TGTGCCAGTAGTATAGTGGGGACAGACCAAGAGACCCAGTACTTC. Full variable domain (missing parts from reference TRBV19 and TRBJ2-5): DGGITQSPKYLFRKEGQNVTLSCEQNLNHDAMYWYRQDPGQGLRLIYYSQIVNDFQKGDIAEGYSVSREKKESFPLTVTSAQKNPTAFYLCASSIVGTDQETQYFGPGTRLLVL.

The chain couples TRBV27 to TRBJ2-3; 9 positions match TRBD2. The germline V gene has CDR1 MNHEY and CDR2 SMNVEV (reference sequence). This CDR3 has 15 residues. J lost 0 bases, V lost 2 bases, and 0 bases had no gene match. The CDR3 coding sequence is TGTGCCAGCAGTTTACTAGCGGGGAGCACAGATACGCAGTATTTT. Residues: CASSLLAGSTDTQYF.

The gene calls are TRBV7-9 and TRBJ1-5; TRBD1 is a possible D gene (6 bases). Trimming left V 5 bases short and J 5 bases short, with 19 bases between. Germline lookup yields CDR1 SEHNR and CDR2 FQNEAQ (reference sequence). This CDR3 is built from 16 residues. The CDR3: CASSPMDSRGYQPQHF. For the CDR3, the DNA is TGTGCCAGCAGCCCAATGGACAGCCGAGGGTATCAGCCCCAGCATTTT.

The chain uses TRBV14 and TRBJ1-2, with TRBD1 identical over 7 bases. V trimming: 3 bases; J trimming: 7 bases; junction bases outside the gene matches: 11. This CDR3 spans 15 amino acids. Germline CDR1 SGHDN, CDR2 FVKESK. As DNA, the CDR3 is TGTGCCAGCAGCCAGCCCGGGACAGAGATTCTTGGCTACACCTTC. This gives the protein CASSQPGTEILGYTF. Together with reference TRBV14 and TRBJ1-2, the CDR3 gives the full variable domain: EAGVTQFPSHSVIEKGQTVTLRCDPISGHDNLYWYRRVMGKEIKFLLHFVKESKQDESGMPNNRFLAERTGGTYSTLKVQPAELEDSGVYFCASSQPGTEILGYTFGSGTRLTVV.

The CDR3 loop reads CASNPDREFGEQYF. CDR3 DNA: TGTGCCAGCAACCCTGACAGGGAGTTTGGCGAGCAGTACTTC. The rearrangement joins TRBV6-1 to TRBJ2-7; TRBD1 agrees at 7 bases. The CDR3 consists of 14 residues. V was pared by 7 bases and J by 6 bases, with 12 bases of the junction left unmatched. Germline V gene data show CDR1 as MNHNS and CDR2 as SASEGT.